This T cell receptor (beta chain) was retrieved from a study of blood T cells in healthy people across ages. Study-level points and caveats: Diversity estimates from one million T cells were considered underestimates. In older individuals, TCR beta diversity per million T cells was lower, falling roughly linearly with age. More naive CD4+ cells and higher diversity marked long-lived donors relative to aged donors.

J was trimmed by 0 bases and V by 0 bases; bases with no gene match: 5. The germline gives CDR1 SGHRS, CDR2 YFSETQ. The CDR3 totals 17 residues. Notes on this clonotype: What it binds is not known.

A second PCR, run for roughly 7 to 12 cycles, used a sample-barcoded 5' primer plus a J-beta primer mix. TCRdb reprocessed the 5' RACE reads via MiXCR and lists one record per CDR3 protein. The sample has around 800,000 distinct CDR3 sequences, more than 40% seen once. The sequence derives from a man in his sixties in good health. This rearrangement joins TRBV5-1 to TRBJ2-5; 10 nucleotides agree with TRBD2. Material: blood. The CDR3 sequence: CASSLAVTSGYQETQYF. CDR3 coding DNA: TGCGCCAGCAGCTTGGCGGTGACTAGCGGGTACCAAGAGACCCAGTACTTC.